This T cell receptor beta chain is drawn from a study of neoadjuvant anti-PD-1 for oral cavity cancer. The method was immunoSEQ multiplex PCR; TCRdb's version includes in-frame clones alone and lacks a portion of them. The table records around 14,000 clones, 55% to 75% of them present only once. Trimming removed 4 bases at V and 0 bases at J, with 10 bases between. The CDR3 is made up of 14 amino acids. CDR1 and CDR2 (germline): SQVTM, ANQGSEA. The sample here was PBMCs, taken before nivolumab (anti-PD-1) treatment. The source is a person between 40 and 85 years old with oral cavity squamous cell carcinoma. The chain is built from TRBV29-1 and TRBJ2-1; D uncertain. For the CDR3, the DNA is TGCAGCGTTGTATTACAGAGCTCCTACAATGAGCAGTTCTTC. Encoded protein: CSVVLQSSYNEQFF.